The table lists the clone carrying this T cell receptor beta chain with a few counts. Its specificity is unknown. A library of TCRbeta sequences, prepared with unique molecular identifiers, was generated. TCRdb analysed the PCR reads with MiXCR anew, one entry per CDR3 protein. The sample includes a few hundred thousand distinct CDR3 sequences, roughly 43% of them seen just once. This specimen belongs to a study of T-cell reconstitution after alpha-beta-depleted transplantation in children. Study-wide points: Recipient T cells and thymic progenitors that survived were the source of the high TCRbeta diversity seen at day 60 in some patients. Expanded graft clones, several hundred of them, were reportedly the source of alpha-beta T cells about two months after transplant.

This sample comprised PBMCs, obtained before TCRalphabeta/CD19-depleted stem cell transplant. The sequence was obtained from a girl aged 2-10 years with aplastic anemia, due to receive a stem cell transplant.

CDR3 sequence reads: CASSPAMTGRETQYF. CDR3 DNA sequence: TGTGCCAGCAGCCCAGCCATGACAGGAAGAGAGACCCAGTACTTC. The V and J genes are TRBV7-9 and TRBJ2-5; D might be TRBD1 (6 bases). The V end was cut by 5 bases, the J end by 4 bases, with 17 bases between. The CDR3 covers 15 residues. Germline-derived CDR1 and CDR2 are SEHNR and FQNEAQ (reference sequence). Looking up the rest from reference TRBV7-9 and TRBJ2-5 gives the full variable domain: DTGVSQNPRHKITKRGQNVTFRCDPISEHNRLYWYRQTLGQGPEFLTYFQNEAQLEKSRLLSDRFSAERPKGSFSTLEIQRTEQGDSAMYLCASSPAMTGRETQYFGPGTRLLVL.